This T cell receptor (beta chain) was sequenced for a study of human T cells and chemical hapten exposure. Overall study context: Patients received weekly diphenylcyclopropenone doses to the scalp throughout the roughly 24-week study.

Time point defined: patch test 2, 6 weeks after DPC sensitization. As to treatment: therapeutic diphenylcyclopropenone sensitization with weekly scalp DPC. Blood sampling preceded each patch test application. The CDR3 extends over 15 amino acids. Trimming took off 3 bases at V and 4 bases at J, with 16 bases between the two ends. Per germline, CDR1 SGHDT and CDR2 YYEEEE. This clonotype has at least ten counts. One entry per CDR3 protein, called by TCRdb with MiXCR from the RACE reads. The sample lists about 73,000 distinct CDR3 sequences, 8.5% occurring once. The sample here was whole blood, taken in connection with sensitization to the hapten diphenylcyclopropenone (DPC). This chain uses TRBV5-6 with TRBJ1-2; no definite D call. The sequence derives from a woman aged 50 to 60 with alopecia areata. Some clones in this sample may be carry-over from other donors' samples. The CDR3, as DNA: TGTGCCAGCAGCTCTGGGCCGTTCCCTGTCTATGGCTACACCTTC. It yields the protein CASSSGPFPVYGYTF.